This is a list of T cell receptor beta chains from one sample in a study of shared clonotypes between healthy human individuals. Assay: immunoSEQ multiplex PCR; the TCRdb copy retains only in-frame clones and omits some. The sample carries around 2,000,000 clones, approximately 95% recorded once. Material: naive CD8+ T cells sorted from blood. Receptor source: a man aged 18 to 30 in good health. Each CDR3 is given with its conserved first and last residue. A D gene is named only where the DNA matches it firmly. Not every row has a clone size; where given, it reads once, few, many or a size class.

v_call	d_call	j_call	clone_size	cdr3_nt	cdr3_aa
TRBV6-5	.	TRBJ1-5	.	TGTGCCAGCAGTTACTCGCCGGGGAGCAATCAGCCCCAGCATTTT	CASSYSPGSNQPQHF
TRBV11-3	.	TRBJ2-1	.	TGTGCCAGCAGCTTTGGTTTGAGTGAGCAGTTCTTC	CASSFGLSEQFF
TRBV5-4	.	TRBJ2-5	.	TGTGCCAGCAACGCGCGACTTGAAGAGACCCAGTACTTC	CASNARLEETQYF
TRBV7-6	TRBD2	TRBJ2-3	.	TGTGCCAGCAGCTTTGAAACGCGGGAGGCAAACACAGATACGCAGTATTTT	CASSFETREANTDTQYF
TRBV5-4	TRBD1	TRBJ1-1	.	TGTGCCAGCAGCTTTGAGACAGGGGGCTATACTGAAGCTTTCTTT	CASSFETGGYTEAFF
TRBV6-5	.	TRBJ2-7	.	TGTGCCAGCAGTTACTCCCCCCGGGCTGCAACCTACGAGCAGTACTTC	CASSYSPRAATYEQYF
TRBV14	.	TRBJ1-1	.	TGTGCCAGCAGCCAAGGTGACGGTCCTAACACTGAAGCTTTCTTT	CASSQGDGPNTEAFF
TRBV4-3	TRBD1	TRBJ2-1	once	TGCGCCAGCAGCCAAGATACAGGGGAAGCACACTACGAGCAGTTCTTC	CASSQDTGEAHYEQFF
TRBV4-3	.	TRBJ2-3	.	TGCGCCAGCAGCCAAGATCTGGAAGAACCGCAGTATTTT	CASSQDLEEPQYF
TRBV19	.	TRBJ2-2	once	TGTGCCAGTAGTATTGGTCAGGGGCAAAAGGGCGGGGAGCTGTTTTTT	CASSIGQGQKGGELFF
TRBV9	.	TRBJ2-7	.	TGTGCCAGCAGCGCAGGGGTAGTCCCGATCGAGCAGTACTTC	CASSAGVVPIEQYF
TRBV7-9	.	TRBJ1-1	.	TGTGCCAGCAGCTTAGTACAGGGTGGGACTGAAGCTTTCTTT	CASSLVQGGTEAFF
TRBV4-1	TRBD2	TRBJ2-3	.	TGCGCCAGCAGCCATGCTTATTCCGGGACTAGCGGGGGGCCAGATACGCAGTATTTT	CASSHAYSGTSGGPDTQYF
TRBV4-3	.	TRBJ2-3	.	TGCGCCAGCAGCCAAGATTGGCCTAGCCCAGATACGCAGTATTTT	CASSQDWPSPDTQYF
TRBV6-5	.	TRBJ2-7	.	TGTGCCAGCAGCGCCACCGGGGGCTCCTACGAGCAGTACTTC	CASSATGGSYEQYF
TRBV15	.	TRBJ1-1	.	TGTGCCACGGGGGACCTTCAGGGGATCGGCACTGAAGCTTTCTTT	CATGDLQGIGTEAFF
TRBV4-3	.	TRBJ2-2	.	TGCGCCAGCAGCCAAGAATTGCAGGGAGAGGACACCGGGGAGCTGTTTTTT	CASSQELQGEDTGELFF
TRBV27	.	TRBJ2-6	.	TGTGCCAGCACCCCCGGGGGATTGGGGGCCAACGTCCTGACTTTC	CASTPGGLGANVLTF
TRBV15	.	TRBJ1-5	.	TGTGCCACCAGCAGAGGGCCCCCTACCCTGGACAAAAGCAATCAGCCCCAGCATTTT	CATSRGPPTLDKSNQPQHF
TRBV7-9	.	TRBJ2-5	.	TGTGCCAGCAGTTTCAGTTCCCAAGAGACCCAGTACTTC	CASSFSSQETQYF
TRBV27	TRBD1	TRBJ2-7	.	TGTGCCAGCAGTTTCGTAGGGACAGGGAAGGACGAGCAGTACTTC	CASSFVGTGKDEQYF
TRBV7-9	.	TRBJ2-5	.	TGTGCCAGCAGCCGGACAGAGACCCAGTACTTC	CASSRTETQYF
TRBV5-1	TRBD2	TRBJ2-7	.	TGCGCCAGCAGCTTCGGACTAGCGGGAGGATACGACGAGCAGTACTTC	CASSFGLAGGYDEQYF
TRBV27	.	TRBJ1-2	once	TGTGCCAGCGGAACTGGACCCCGGGGGTATGGCTACACCTTC	CASGTGPRGYGYTF
TRBV2	TRBD2	TRBJ2-1	.	TGTGCCAGCAGTGAAAAGGGTGGTAGCGGGCCACACCACAATGAGCAGTTCTTC	CASSEKGGSGPHHNEQFF
TRBV5-1	.	TRBJ2-4	.	TGCGCCAGCAGCTTGGTGGTGCCTCGGCAGGGGAACATTCAGTACTTC	CASSLVVPRQGNIQYF
TRBV5-5	TRBD1	TRBJ2-2	.	TGTGCCAGCAGCCCAGGGGGATGGAACACCGGGGAGCTGTTTTTT	CASSPGGWNTGELFF
TRBV5-6	TRBD1	TRBJ1-2	.	TGTGCCAGCAGCCAGGGACAGACAAACTATGGCTACACCTTC	CASSQGQTNYGYTF
TRBV6-5	.	TRBJ2-5	.	TGTGCCAGCAGTTCCTTCACAGGGGACTACCAAGAGACCCAGTACTTC	CASSSFTGDYQETQYF
TRBV6-1	.	TRBJ1-1	.	TGTGCCAGCCTCAGTGGGAACACTGAAGCTTTCTTT	CASLSGNTEAFF
TRBV7-8	.	TRBJ2-7	.	TGTGCCAGCAGTTACTCCGGGACACACTCCTACGAGCAGTACTTC	CASSYSGTHSYEQYF
TRBV11-2	.	TRBJ1-2	.	TGTGCCAGCAGCTTAGTAGACTCGAGGACCTACACCTTC	CASSLVDSRTYTF
TRBV6-5	.	TRBJ1-2	.	TGTGCCAGCAGTTATACGGGGGACTATGGCTACACCTTC	CASSYTGDYGYTF
TRBV2	TRBD1	TRBJ1-4	.	TGTGCCAGCAGTGAGGACAGGGTTAATGAAAAACTGTTTTTT	CASSEDRVNEKLFF
TRBV10-2	.	TRBJ1-1	.	TGCGCCAGCAGTGAGGGTTGGGCAGGGAGTCACACTGAAGCTTTCTTT	CASSEGWAGSHTEAFF
TRBV2	.	TRBJ2-3	.	TGTGCCAGCAGTGAATCGGGAGAGGATCGAGGTCGGAAGTATTTT	CASSESGEDRGRKYF
TRBV7-8	.	TRBJ1-6	.	TGTGCCAGCAGCTTAGGCCCCGCGATATGGGATAATTCACCCCTCCACTTT	CASSLGPAIWDNSPLHF
TRBV13	TRBD2	TRBJ2-7	.	TGTGCCAGCAGCCTTTGGGCGGGAGGGTCGGGAGAGCAGTACTTC	CASSLWAGGSGEQYF
TRBV6-5	TRBD2	TRBJ2-1	.	TGTGCCAGCAGTTACACTAGCGGGGGTCTGGATGAGCAGTTCTTC	CASSYTSGGLDEQFF
TRBV27	.	TRBJ2-3	.	TGTGCCACCCAATCCACAGGGACCACAGATACGCAGTATTTT	CATQSTGTTDTQYF
TRBV27	.	TRBJ1-2	.	TGTGCCAGCAGTCGAGGGGGATCCCTTTATGGCTACACCTTC	CASSRGGSLYGYTF
TRBV2	.	TRBJ2-1	.	TGTGCCAGCAGGAGACCAGGAGACAATGAGCAGTTCTTC	CASRRPGDNEQFF
TRBV9	.	TRBJ2-1	.	TGTGCCAGCAGCGTAGAAGCTGGGGTTGAGCAGTTCTTC	CASSVEAGVEQFF
TRBV7-9	.	TRBJ2-2	.	TGTGCCAGCAGCTTAGGGGAGCTGTTTTTT	CASSLGELFF
TRBV10-3	.	TRBJ2-3	.	TGTGCCAGCCAAGCGGAATGGGGGATAACAGATACGCAGTATTTT	CASQAEWGITDTQYF
TRBV9	TRBD1	TRBJ2-7	few	TGTGCCAGCAGCGGCGAGGGGACAGGCTACGAGCAGTACTTC	CASSGEGTGYEQYF
TRBV19	TRBD1	TRBJ2-7	.	TGTGCCAGTAGTATGCGGACAGGGGGCGAGCAGTACTTC	CASSMRTGGEQYF
TRBV27	.	TRBJ1-1	once	TGTGCCAGCAGTCCCCAGGGCCAGGATCTAGGGACTGAAGCTTTCTTT	CASSPQGQDLGTEAFF
TRBV30	.	TRBJ1-2	.	TGTGCCTGGAGCGGACTGGTCTATGGCTACACCTTC	CAWSGLVYGYTF
TRBV4-1	.	TRBJ2-3	once	TGCGCCAGCAGCCAGATCCCCGGGAGAAGAGATACGCAGTATTTT	CASSQIPGRRDTQYF